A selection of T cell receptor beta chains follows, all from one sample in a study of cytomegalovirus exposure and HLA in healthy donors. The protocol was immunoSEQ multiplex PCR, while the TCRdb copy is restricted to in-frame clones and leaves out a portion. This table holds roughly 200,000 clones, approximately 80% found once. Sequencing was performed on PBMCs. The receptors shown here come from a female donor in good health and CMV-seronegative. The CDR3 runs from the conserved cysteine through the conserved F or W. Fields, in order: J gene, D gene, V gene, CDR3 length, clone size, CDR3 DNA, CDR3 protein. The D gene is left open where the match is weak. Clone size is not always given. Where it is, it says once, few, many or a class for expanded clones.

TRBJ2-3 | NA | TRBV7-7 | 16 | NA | TGTGCTAGCAGCCCAGGGGCCCCTTTGAGCACAGATACGCAGTATTTT | CASSPGAPLSTDTQYF
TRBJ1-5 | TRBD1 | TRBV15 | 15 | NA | TGTGCCACCAGCTTCACAGGGGGAGGCAATCAGCCCCAGCATTTT | CATSFTGGGNQPQHF
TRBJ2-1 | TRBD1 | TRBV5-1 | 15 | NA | TGCGCCAGCAGCCCTGGGGACAGGGATAAGAATGAGCAGTTCTTC | CASSPGDRDKNEQFF
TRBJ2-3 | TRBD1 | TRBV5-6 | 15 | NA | TGTGCCAGCAGCTGGGACAGGGGTGGCACAGATACGCAGTATTTT | CASSWDRGGTDTQYF
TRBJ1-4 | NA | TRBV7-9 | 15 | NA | TGTGCCGGCAGCCCTAGGACTGGTGGGAATGAAAAACTGTTTTTT | CAGSPRTGGNEKLFF
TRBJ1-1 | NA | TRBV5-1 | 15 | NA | TGCGCCAGCAGCCTGGCGGGGACACAAAACACTGAAGCTTTCTTT | CASSLAGTQNTEAFF
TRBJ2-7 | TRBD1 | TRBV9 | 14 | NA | TGTGCCAGCAGCATGGGACAGGGGAGCTACGAGCAGTACTTC | CASSMGQGSYEQYF
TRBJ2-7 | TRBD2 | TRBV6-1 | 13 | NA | TGTGCCAGCAGACAACTAGCGGGAGACGAGCAGTACTTC | CASRQLAGDEQYF
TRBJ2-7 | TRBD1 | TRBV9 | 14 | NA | TGTGCCAGCGGACCGGGACAGGGTGGTTACGAGCAGTACTTC | CASGPGQGGYEQYF
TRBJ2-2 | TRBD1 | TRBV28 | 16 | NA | TGTGCCAGCAGCAAGACAGGGAGCCCGAACACCGGGGAGCTGTTTTTT | CASSKTGSPNTGELFF
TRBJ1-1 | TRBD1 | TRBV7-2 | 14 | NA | TGTGCCAGCAGCCGTACAGGGGGGGGAACTGAAGCTTTCTTT | CASSRTGGGTEAFF
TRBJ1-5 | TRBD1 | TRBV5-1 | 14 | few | TGCGCCAGCAGTTTCACAGGGGGGGGTCAGCCCCAGCATTTT | CASSFTGGGQPQHF
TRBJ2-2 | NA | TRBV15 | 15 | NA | TGCGCCACCAGCCAAACTTCTCTAGGCACCGGGGAGCTGTTTTTT | CATSQTSLGTGELFF
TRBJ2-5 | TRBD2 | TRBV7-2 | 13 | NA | TGTGCCAGCAGCTCACTCCCTGGGACTAGCCACCACTTC | CASSSLPGTSHHF
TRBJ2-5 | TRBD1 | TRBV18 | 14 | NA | TGTGCCAGCTCACCCCTGGCAGGGGGAGAGACCCAGTACTTC | CASSPLAGGETQYF
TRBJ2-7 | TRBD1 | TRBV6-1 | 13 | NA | TGTGCCAGCAGCTTGGGACAGGTGGTCGAGCAGTACTTC | CASSLGQVVEQYF
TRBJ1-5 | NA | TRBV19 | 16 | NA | TGTGCCAGTAGTATAGTTGGGACACTTAGCAATCAGCCCCAGCATTTT | CASSIVGTLSNQPQHF
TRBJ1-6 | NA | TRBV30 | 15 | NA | TGTGCCTGGAGTCCGATAAAGGCAGGGCCTTCACCCCTCCACTTT | CAWSPIKAGPSPLHF
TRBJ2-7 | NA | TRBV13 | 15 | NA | TGTGCCAGCATCTTACGGCAGCGGAACTCCTACGAGCAGTACTTC | CASILRQRNSYEQYF
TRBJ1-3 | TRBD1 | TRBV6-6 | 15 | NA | TGTGCCAGCAGTACGGGACAGTCCTCTGGAAACACCATATATTTT | CASSTGQSSGNTIYF
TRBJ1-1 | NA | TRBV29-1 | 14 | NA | TGCAGCGTAGAAAAAAGGGTGGCGGGCACTGAAGCTTTCTTT | CSVEKRVAGTEAFF
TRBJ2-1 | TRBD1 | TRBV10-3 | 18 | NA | TGTGCCACGCAAAGCCCAAAAGTAGGGACAGGGTCCTACAATGAGCAGTTCTTC | CATQSPKVGTGSYNEQFF